This T cell receptor (beta chain) stems from a study of blood T cell repertoires in COVID-19. The Seattle patients, enrolled during active infection, were followed longitudinally. The CDR3 has 15 residues. V gave up 4 bases and J gave up 5 bases; unmatched junction bases: 10. Germline CDR1 SGDLS, CDR2 YYNGEE. This clone was seen a single time. In the original processing: Amplified reference gene primers provided the basis for estimating nucleated cell counts. The data were produced by immunoSEQ multiplex PCR, yet TCRdb's version contains in-frame clones alone and is incomplete. The V and J calls and clone size were taken over from that table, and D and trimming were inferred from the DNA. This sample carries approximately 150,000 clones, more than 85% of them seen once, and the ten largest clones take 2.5% to 3%.

The receptor's source is a woman over 75 with COVID-19, enrolled during active disease. What was sequenced was peripheral blood. This rearrangement joins TRBV9 to TRBJ1-2; 8 bases line up with TRBD1. The CDR3 spells CASSRQGRLGYGYTF. CDR3 sequence (DNA): TGTGCCAGCAGCCGACAGGGGCGATTAGGGTATGGCTACACCTTC.